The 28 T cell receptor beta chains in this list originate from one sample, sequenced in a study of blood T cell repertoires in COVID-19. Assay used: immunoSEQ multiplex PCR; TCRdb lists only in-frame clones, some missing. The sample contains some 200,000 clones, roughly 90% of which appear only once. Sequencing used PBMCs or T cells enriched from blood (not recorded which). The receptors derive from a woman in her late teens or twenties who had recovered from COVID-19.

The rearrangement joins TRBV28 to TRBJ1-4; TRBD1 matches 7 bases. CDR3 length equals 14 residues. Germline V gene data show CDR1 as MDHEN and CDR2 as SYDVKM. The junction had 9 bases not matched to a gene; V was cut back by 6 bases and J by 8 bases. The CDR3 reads CASSVDREVEKLFF. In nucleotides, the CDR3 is TGTGCCAGCAGCGTCGACAGGGAGGTGGAAAAACTGTTTTTT.

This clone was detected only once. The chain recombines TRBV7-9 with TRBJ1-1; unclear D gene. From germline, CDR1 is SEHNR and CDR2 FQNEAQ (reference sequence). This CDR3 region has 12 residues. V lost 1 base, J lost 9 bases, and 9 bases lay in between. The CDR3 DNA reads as TGTGCCAGCAGCTTAGGGTCAGAACAAGCTTTCTTT. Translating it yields CASSLGSEQAFF.

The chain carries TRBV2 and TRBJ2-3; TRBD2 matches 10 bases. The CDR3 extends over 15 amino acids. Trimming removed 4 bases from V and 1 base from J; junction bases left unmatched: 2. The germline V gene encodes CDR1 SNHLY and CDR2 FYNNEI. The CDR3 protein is CASSGAGGGTDTQYF. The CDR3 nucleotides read TGTGCCAGCAGTGGAGCGGGGGGGGGCACAGATACGCAGTATTTT.

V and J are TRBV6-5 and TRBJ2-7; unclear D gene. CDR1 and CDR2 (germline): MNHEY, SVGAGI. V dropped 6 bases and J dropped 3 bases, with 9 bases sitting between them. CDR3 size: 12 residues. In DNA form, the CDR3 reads TGTGCCAGCAGCGCGGTTAACTACGAGCAGTACTTC. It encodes CASSAVNYEQYF.

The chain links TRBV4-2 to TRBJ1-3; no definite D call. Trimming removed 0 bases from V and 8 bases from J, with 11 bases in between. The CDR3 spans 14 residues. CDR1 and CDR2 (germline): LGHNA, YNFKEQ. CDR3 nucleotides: TGTGCCAGCAGCCAAGAACCCGGGTTGTACACCATATATTTT. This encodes CASSQEPGLYTIYF.

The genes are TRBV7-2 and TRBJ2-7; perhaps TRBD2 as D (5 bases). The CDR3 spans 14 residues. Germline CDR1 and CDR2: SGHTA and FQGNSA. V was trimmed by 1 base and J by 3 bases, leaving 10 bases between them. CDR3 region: CASSLGLHYYEQYF. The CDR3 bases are TGTGCCAGCAGCTTAGGACTACATTACTACGAGCAGTACTTC.

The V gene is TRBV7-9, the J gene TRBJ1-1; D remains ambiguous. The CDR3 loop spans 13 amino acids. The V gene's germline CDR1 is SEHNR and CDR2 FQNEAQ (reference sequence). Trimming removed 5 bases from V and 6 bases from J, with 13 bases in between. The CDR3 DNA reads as TGTGCCAGCAGCCCCCAGGAGGCCCCTGAAGCTTTCTTT. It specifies CASSPQEAPEAFF.

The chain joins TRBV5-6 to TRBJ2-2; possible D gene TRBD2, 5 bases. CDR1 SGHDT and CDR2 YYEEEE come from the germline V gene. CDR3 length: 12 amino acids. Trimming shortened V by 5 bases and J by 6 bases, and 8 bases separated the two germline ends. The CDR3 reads CASSRGSGELFF. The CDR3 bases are TGTGCCAGCAGTCGGGGATCCGGGGAGCTGTTTTTT.

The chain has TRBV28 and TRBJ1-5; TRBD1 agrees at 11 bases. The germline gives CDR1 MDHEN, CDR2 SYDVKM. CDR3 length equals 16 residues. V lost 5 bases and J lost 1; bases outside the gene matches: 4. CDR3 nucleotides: TGTGCCAGCAGTCGGACAGGGGGCACGAGCAATCAGCCCCAGCATTTT. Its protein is CASSRTGGTSNQPQHF.

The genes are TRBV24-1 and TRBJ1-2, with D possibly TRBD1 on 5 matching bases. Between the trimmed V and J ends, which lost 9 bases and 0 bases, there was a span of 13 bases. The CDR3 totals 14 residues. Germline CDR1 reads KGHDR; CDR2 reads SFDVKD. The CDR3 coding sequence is TGTGCCACCCAGGGTCTGGATACTAACTATGGCTACACCTTC. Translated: CATQGLDTNYGYTF.

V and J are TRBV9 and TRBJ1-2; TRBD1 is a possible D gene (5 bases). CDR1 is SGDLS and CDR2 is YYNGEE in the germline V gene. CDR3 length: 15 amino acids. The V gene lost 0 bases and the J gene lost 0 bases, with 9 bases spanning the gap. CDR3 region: CASSVGGGANYGYTF. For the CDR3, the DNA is TGTGCCAGCAGCGTAGGTGGGGGGGCTAACTATGGCTACACCTTC.

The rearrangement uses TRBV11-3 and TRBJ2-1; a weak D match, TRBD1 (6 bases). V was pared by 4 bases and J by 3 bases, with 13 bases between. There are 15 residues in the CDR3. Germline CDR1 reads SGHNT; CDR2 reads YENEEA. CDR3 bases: TGTGCCAGCAGCTCCGGCGGACAGATCTACAATGAGCAGTTCTTC. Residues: CASSSGGQIYNEQFF.

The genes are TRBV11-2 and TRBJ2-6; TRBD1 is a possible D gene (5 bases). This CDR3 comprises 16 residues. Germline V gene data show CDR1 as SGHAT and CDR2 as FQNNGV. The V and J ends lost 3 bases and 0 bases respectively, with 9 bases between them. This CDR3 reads CASSLGHSSGANVLTF. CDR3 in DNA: TGTGCCAGCAGCTTGGGGCACTCCTCTGGGGCCAACGTCCTGACTTTC.

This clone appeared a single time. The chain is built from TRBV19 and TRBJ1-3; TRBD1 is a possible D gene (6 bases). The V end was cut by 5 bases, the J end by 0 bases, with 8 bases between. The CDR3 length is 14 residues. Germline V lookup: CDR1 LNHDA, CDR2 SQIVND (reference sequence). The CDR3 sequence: CASSGQFSGNTIYF. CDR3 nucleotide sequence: TGTGCCAGTAGTGGACAGTTCTCTGGAAACACCATATATTTT.

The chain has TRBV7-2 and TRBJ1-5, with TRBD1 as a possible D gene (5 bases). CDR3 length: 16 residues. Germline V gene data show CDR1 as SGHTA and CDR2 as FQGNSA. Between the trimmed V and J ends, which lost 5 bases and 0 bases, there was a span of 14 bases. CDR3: CASSLELGLSNQPQHF. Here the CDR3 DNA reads TGTGCCAGCAGCCTGGAGTTGGGACTTAGCAATCAGCCCCAGCATTTT.

CDR3 protein: CASSAGTGGIHEQYF. In DNA form, the CDR3 reads TGTGCCAGCAGCGCCGGGACAGGGGGTATCCACGAGCAGTACTTC. This sequence joins TRBV7-9 and TRBJ2-7; 11 nucleotides agree with TRBD1. Germline V gene data show CDR1 as SEHNR and CDR2 as FQNEAQ (reference sequence). The CDR3 loop spans 15 amino acids. V lost 5 bases and J lost 5; bases outside the gene matches: 8.

As DNA, the CDR3 is TGTGCCAGCAGTACTACAGGGGTCGGAAACACCATATATTTT. Encoded protein: CASSTTGVGNTIYF. The rearrangement uses TRBV28 and TRBJ1-3; TRBD1 agrees at 7 bases. The germline CDR1 and CDR2 sequences are MDHEN and SYDVKM. V shed 5 bases and J 4 bases; nucleotides not matched to a gene: 5. The CDR3 spans 14 residues.

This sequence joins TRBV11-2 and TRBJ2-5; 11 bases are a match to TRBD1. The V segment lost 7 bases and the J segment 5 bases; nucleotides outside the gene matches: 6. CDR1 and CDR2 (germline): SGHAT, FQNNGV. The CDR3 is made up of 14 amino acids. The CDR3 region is CASTGQGARETQYF. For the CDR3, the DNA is TGTGCCAGCACCGGACAGGGGGCTCGGGAGACCCAGTACTTC.

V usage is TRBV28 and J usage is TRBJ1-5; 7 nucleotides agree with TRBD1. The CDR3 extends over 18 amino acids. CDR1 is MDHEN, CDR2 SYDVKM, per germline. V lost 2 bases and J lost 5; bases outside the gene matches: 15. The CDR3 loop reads CASSLGRQGRYGDQPQHF. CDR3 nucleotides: TGTGCCAGCAGTTTAGGGAGACAGGGTCGATATGGGGATCAGCCCCAGCATTTT.

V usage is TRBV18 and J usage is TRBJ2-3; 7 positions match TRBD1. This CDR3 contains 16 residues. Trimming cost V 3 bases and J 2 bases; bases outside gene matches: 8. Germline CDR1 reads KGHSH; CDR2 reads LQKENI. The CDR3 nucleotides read TGTGCCAGCTCACCCCGACAGGGTGGGGACACAGATACGCAGTATTTT. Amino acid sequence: CASSPRQGGDTDTQYF.

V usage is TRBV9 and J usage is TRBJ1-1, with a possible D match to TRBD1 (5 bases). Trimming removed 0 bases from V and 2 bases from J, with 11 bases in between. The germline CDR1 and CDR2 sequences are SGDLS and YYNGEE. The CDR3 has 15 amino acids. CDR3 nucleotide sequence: TGTGCCAGCAGCGTAGTTGGGGGGTTAAACACTGAAGCTTTCTTT. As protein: CASSVVGGLNTEAFF.

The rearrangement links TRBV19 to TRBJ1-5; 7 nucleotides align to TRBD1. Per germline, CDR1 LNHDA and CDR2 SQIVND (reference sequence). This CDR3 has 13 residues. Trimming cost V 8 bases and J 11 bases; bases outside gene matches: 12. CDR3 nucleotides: TGTGCCAGTCTGGGGACAGTTCGCGGTGCCCAGCATTTT. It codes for CASLGTVRGAQHF.

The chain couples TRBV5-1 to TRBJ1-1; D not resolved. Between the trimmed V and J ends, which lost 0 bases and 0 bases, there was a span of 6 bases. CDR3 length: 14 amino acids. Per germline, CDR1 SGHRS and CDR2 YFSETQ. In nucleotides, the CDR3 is TGCGCCAGCAGCTTGGCTGAGATGAACACTGAAGCTTTCTTT. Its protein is CASSLAEMNTEAFF.

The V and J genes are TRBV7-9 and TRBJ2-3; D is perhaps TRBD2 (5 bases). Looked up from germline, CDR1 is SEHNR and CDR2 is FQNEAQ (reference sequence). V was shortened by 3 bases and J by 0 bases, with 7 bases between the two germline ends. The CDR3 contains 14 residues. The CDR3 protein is CASSLTGSTDTQYF. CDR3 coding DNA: TGTGCCAGCAGCTTGACGGGGAGCACAGATACGCAGTATTTT.

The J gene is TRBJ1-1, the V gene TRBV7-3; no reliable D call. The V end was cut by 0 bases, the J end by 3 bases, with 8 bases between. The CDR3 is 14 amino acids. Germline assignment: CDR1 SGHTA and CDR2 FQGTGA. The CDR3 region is CASSLTNGDTEAFF. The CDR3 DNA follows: TGTGCCAGCAGCTTAACGAACGGAGACACTGAAGCTTTCTTT.

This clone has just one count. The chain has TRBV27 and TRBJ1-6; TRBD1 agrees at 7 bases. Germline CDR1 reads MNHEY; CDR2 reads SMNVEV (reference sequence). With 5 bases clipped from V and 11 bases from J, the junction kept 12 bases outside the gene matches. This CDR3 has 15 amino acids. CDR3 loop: CASSPDREQGPPLHF. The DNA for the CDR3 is TGTGCCAGCAGTCCCGACAGGGAACAAGGGCCACCCCTCCACTTT.

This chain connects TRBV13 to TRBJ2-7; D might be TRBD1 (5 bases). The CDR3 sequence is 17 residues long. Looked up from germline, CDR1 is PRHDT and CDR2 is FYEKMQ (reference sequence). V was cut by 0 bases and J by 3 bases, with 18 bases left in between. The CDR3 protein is CASSLGLGLGRGYEQYF. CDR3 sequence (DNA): TGTGCCAGCAGCTTAGGCCTGGGCTTGGGTAGGGGCTACGAGCAGTACTTC.

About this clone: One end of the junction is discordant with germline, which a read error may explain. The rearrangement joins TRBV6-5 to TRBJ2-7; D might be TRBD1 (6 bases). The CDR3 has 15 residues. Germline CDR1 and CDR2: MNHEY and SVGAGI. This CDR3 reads CASSHSAGVTYEQYF. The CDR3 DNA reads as TGTGCCAGCAGTCACTCCGCAGGGGTAACCTACGAGCAGTACTTC.